Detailed here is one T cell receptor beta chain. The data were taken from a study of shared clonotypes between healthy human individuals. The assay was immunoSEQ multiplex PCR, and TCRdb's table has in-frame clones only and misses some. The sample consists of approximately 500,000 clones, roughly 80% of them appearing once. Trimming removed 1 base at V and 3 bases at J, with 13 bases between. The CDR3 length is 15 residues. Germline V CDR1 and CDR2: LNHDA, SQIVND (reference sequence). The chain has TRBV19 and TRBJ2-7; a possible D gene is TRBD1 (6 bases). This receptor was taken from a woman in her 40s in good health. Some clones in this sample may be carry-over from other donors' samples. Specimen: PBMCs. The CDR3 protein is CASSIGAGRGYEQYF. The CDR3 bases are TGTGCCAGTAGTATAGGCGCGGGCAGGGGCTACGAGCAGTACTTC.